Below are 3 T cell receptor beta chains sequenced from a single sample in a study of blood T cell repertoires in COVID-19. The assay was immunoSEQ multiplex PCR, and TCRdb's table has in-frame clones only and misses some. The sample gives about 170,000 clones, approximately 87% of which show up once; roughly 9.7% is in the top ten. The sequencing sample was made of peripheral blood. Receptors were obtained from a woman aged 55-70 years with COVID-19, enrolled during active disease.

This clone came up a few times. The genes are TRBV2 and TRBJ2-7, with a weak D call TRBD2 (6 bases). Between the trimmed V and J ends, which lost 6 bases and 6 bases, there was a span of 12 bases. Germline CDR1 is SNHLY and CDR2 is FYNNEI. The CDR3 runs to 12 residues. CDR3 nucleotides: TGTGCCAGCAGCCCCCTAGCGACCGAGCAGTACTTC. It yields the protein CASSPLATEQYF.

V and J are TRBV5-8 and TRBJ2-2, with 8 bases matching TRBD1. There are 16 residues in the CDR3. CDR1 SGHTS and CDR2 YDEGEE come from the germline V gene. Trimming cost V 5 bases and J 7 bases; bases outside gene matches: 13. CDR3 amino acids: CASRRSGGGLIGELFF. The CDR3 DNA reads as TGTGCCAGCAGGAGATCAGGGGGCGGGTTGATCGGGGAGCTGTTTTTT. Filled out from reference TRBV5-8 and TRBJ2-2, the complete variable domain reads EAGVTQSPTHLIKTRGQQATLRCSPISGHTSVYWYQQALGLGLQFLLWYDEGEERNRGNFPPRFSGRQFPNYSSELNVNALELEDSALYLCASRRSGGGLIGELFFGEGSRLTVL.

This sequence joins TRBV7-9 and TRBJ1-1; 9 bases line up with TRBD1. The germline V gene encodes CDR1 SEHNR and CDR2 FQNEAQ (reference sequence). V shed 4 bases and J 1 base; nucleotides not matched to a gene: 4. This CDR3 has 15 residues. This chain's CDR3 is CASSSRTGENTEAFF. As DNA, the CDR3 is TGTGCCAGCAGCTCTAGGACAGGGGAGAACACTGAAGCTTTCTTT.